This record covers a single TCR beta chain. Its antigen is undetermined. TCRdb called the 5' RACE reads again in MiXCR, with one record for every CDR3 protein. This table has more than 350,000 distinct CDR3 sequences, more than 9% appearing once. The CDR3 extends over 13 amino acids. Germline loops: CDR1 MGHRA, CDR2 YSYEKL. Trimming left V 4 bases short and J 3 bases short, with 7 bases between. This entry comes from a study of T cells after yellow fever vaccination. General study findings and limits: Shared CD4/CD8 clonotypes were a small share, likely from convergent recombination.

The chain employs TRBV4-1 and TRBJ1-3; no definite D call. The sequencing used PBMCs, collected on the day of the first yellow fever vaccination. The sequence was obtained from a man in his late teens or twenties who received the YFV17D yellow fever vaccine. The CDR3 is CASSLEGGNTIYF. CDR3 nucleotide sequence: TGCGCCAGCAGCCTTGAGGGTGGAAACACCATATATTTT.